This TCR beta chain originates from a study of cytomegalovirus exposure and HLA in healthy donors. About this clone itself: Its antigen is unknown.

Study outcomes and limitations: High specificity and sensitivity for cytomegalovirus status were reported for the classifier. At a 0.05 false discovery rate, a later analysis found approximately 17,000 TCR beta sequences to be associated with HLA alleles.

Germline-derived CDR1 and CDR2 are SGHVS and FNYEAQ. The CDR3 totals 16 residues. The germline V and J ends were trimmed by 0 bases and 2 bases, with 13 bases remaining between them. The primer mix had 60 Vbeta and 13 Jbeta primers. Libraries were prepared by immunoSEQ multiplex PCR; TCRdb keeps only in-frame clonotypes and omits some of them. Of over 200,000 clones in the sample, almost 80% were seen once. Sequences were obtained from PBMCs. The clonotype originates from a male donor in good health and CMV-seronegative. The chain carries TRBV7-6 and TRBJ1-1; possible D gene TRBD1, 6 bases. The DNA of the CDR3 is TGTGCCAGCAGCTTAGCTAATTGGGGACAAAACACTGAAGCTTTCTTT. Translating gives CASSLANWGQNTEAFF.